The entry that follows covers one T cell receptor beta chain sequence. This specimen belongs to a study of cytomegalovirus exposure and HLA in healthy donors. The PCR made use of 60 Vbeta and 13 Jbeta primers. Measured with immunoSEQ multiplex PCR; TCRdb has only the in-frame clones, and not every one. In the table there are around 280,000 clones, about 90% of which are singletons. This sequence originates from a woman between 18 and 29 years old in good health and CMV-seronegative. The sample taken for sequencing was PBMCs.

The DNA for the CDR3 is TGCGCCAGCAGCTTAGACCCTCGGGGCAATCAGCCCCAGCATTTT. Translation gives CASSLDPRGNQPQHF. V usage is TRBV5-1 and J usage is TRBJ1-5; D ambiguous. The CDR3 is made up of 15 amino acids. Germline CDR1 SGHRS, CDR2 YFSETQ. Trimming pared 2 bases from V and 2 bases from J, leaving 11 bases between.